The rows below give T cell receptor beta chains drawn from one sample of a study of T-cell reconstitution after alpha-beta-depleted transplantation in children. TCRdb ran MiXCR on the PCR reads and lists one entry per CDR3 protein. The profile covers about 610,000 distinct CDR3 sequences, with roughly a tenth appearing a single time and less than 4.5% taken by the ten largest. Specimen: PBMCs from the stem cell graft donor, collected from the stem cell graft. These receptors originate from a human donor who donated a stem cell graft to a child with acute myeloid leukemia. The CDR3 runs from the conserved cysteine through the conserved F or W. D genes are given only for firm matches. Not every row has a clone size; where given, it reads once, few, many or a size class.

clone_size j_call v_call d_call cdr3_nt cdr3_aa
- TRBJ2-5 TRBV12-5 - TGTGCTAGCGAGACCACCCCGGGGCAAGAGACCCAGTACTTC CASETTPGQETQYF
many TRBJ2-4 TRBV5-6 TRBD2 TGTGCCAGCAGTTCGATGGGACTAGCGGGTTTCAAAAACATTCAGTACTTC CASSSMGLAGFKNIQYF
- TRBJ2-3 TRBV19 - TGTGCCAGTAGTATACGTTTTCCCGATACGCAGTATTTT CASSIRFPDTQYF
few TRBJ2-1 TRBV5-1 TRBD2 TGCGCCAGCAGCCGTGTAGCCGGGACTAATTCCTACAATGAGCAGTTCTTC CASSRVAGTNSYNEQFF
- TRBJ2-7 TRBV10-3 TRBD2 TGTGCCATCAGTGGAGCGGGAGGCTACGAGCAGTACTTC CAISGAGGYEQYF
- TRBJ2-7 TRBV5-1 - TGCGCCAGCAGCTTGGCGGGTAGGGGTACCTCCTACGAGCAGTACTTC CASSLAGRGTSYEQYF
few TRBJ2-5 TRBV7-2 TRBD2 TGTGCCAGCAGCTTAGCAGCCCTGCTTGGAGCGGGGGGCCAAGAGACCCAGTACTTC CASSLAALLGAGGQETQYF
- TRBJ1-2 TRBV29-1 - TGCAGCGTTGAACCCGCCACCTATGGCTACACCTTC CSVEPATYGYTF
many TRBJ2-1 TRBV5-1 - TGCGCCAGCAGCTTGGCCAATGAGCAGTTCTTC CASSLANEQFF
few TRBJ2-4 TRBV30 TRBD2 TGTGCCTGGGACCTGCTAGCGGGAGGGAACATTCAGTACTTC CAWDLLAGGNIQYF
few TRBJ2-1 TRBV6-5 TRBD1 TGTGCCAGCAGTTCCTACCTGAGGGCCGACAGGGGGCGCCGCAATGAGCAGTTCTTC CASSSYLRADRGRRNEQFF
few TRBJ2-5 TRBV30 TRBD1 TGTGCCTGGCGTCAGGGACAGGCAATCGGGACCCAGTACTTC CAWRQGQAIGTQYF
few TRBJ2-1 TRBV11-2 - TGTGCCAGCAGCTCTGGGACCACAACCGAGCAGTTCTTC CASSSGTTTEQFF
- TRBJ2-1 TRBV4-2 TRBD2 TGTGCCAGCAGCCAAGGGGGGGTAGCGGGAGTAGGGAATGAGCAGTTCTTC CASSQGGVAGVGNEQFF
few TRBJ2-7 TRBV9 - TGTGCCAGCAGCGTTAGTGTTCTACCTCGGGAGCAGTACTTC CASSVSVLPREQYF
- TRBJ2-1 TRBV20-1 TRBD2 TGCAGTGCTGGGGGTAGCGGGAGCTCCTACAATGAGCAGTTCTTC CSAGGSGSSYNEQFF
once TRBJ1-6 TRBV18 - TGTGCCAGCTCACCATTTGGGGGGTCGGATTCACCCCTCCACTTT CASSPFGGSDSPLHF
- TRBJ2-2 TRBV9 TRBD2 TGTGCCAGCAGCGAACTACCGGGACTAGTGACCGGGGAGCTGTTTTTT CASSELPGLVTGELFF
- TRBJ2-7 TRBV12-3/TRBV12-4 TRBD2 TGTGCCAGCAGCGCTAGCGGGAGGGCCCCCTACGAGCAGTACTTC CASSASGRAPYEQYF
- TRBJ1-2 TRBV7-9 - TGTGCCAGCAGCCGGACGGCCCCCATGGACTATGGCTACACCTTC CASSRTAPMDYGYTF
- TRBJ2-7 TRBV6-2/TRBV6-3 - TGTGCCAGCAGCCGCCCAATTGTGGGGGCTACCGAGCAGTACTTC CASSRPIVGATEQYF
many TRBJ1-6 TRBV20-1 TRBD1 TGCAGTGCTAGAGCCAACACACGAGGGGGCTCACCCCTCCACTTT CSARANTRGGSPLHF
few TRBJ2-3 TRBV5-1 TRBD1 TGCGCCAGCAGCTTGGGTAGGGGGCGAGGAAGCACAGATACGCAGTATTTT CASSLGRGRGSTDTQYF
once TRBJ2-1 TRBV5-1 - TGCGCCAGCAGCTTGGCTTCTGCGGGAAACAATGAGCAGTTCTTC CASSLASAGNNEQFF
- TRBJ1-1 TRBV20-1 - TGCAGTGCTAGACGCGGGGGCCTTGAAACTGAAGCTTTCTTT CSARRGGLETEAFF
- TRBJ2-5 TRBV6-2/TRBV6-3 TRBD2 TGTGCCAGCAGTCCTTTGTTGAGCGGGGTACGGGAGACCCAGTACTTC CASSPLLSGVRETQYF
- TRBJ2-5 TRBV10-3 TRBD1 TGTGCCATCAGTGAAATCAGGACAGGGGAGACCCAGTACTTC CAISEIRTGETQYF
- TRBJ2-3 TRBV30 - TGTGCCTGGAGTGGGGAGAGCACAGATACGCAGTATTTT CAWSGESTDTQYF
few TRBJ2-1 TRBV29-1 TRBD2 TGCAGCGTTGCGAGCGGGAGCTCCTACAATGAGCAGTTCTTC CSVASGSSYNEQFF
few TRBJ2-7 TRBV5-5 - TGTGCCAGCAGCTTGGTACCTCCTGCGGGAATAACAGGGTACGAGCAGTACTTC CASSLVPPAGITGYEQYF
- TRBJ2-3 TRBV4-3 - TGCGCCAGCAGCCAAGGGCCCCGCGGTGCTAGCACAGATACGCAGTATTTT CASSQGPRGASTDTQYF
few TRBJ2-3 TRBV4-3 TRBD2 TGCGCCAGCAGCCAGGCCTTGACTAGCGGGGTAATCAGGCAAGATACGCAGTATTTT CASSQALTSGVIRQDTQYF
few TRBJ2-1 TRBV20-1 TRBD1 TGCAGTGCAGGGACAGGGCGTATGAACGGTGAGCAGTTCTTC CSAGTGRMNGEQFF
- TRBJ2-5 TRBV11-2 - TGTGCCAGCAGCTTGATGGGAGTAGAGACCCAGTACTTC CASSLMGVETQYF
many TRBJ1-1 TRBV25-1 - TGTGCCAGCAGTGAGCAGGGCACTGAAGCTTTCTTT CASSEQGTEAFF
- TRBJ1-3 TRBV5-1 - TGCGCCAGCAGCCACGACGGGGCCTCTGGAAACACCATATATTTT CASSHDGASGNTIYF
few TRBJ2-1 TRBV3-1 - TGTGCCAGCAGCCAGAAACGGCGAAACTCCTACAATGAGCAGTTCTTC CASSQKRRNSYNEQFF
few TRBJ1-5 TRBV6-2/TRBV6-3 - TGTGCCAGCAGTTACTCGATAAGGGATCAGCCCCAGCATTTT CASSYSIRDQPQHF
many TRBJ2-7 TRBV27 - TGTGCCAGCAACCACCGGGGTTCCTACGAGCAGTACTTC CASNHRGSYEQYF
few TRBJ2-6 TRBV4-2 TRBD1 TGTGCCAGCAGACCCCCGGGACAGGGTGCTGGGGCCAACGTCCTGACTTTC CASRPPGQGAGANVLTF
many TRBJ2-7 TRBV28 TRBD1 TGTGCCAGCAGTTCCGGACAGGCCAAGGGGTACGAGCAGTACTTC CASSSGQAKGYEQYF
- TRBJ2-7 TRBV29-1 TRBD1 TGCAGCGTTGAAGGGGACAGGGTTGGGTACGAGCAGTACTTC CSVEGDRVGYEQYF
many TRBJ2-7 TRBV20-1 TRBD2 TGCAGTGCAAAAGGACTAGCGGGAGTTCGAGAGCAGTACTTC CSAKGLAGVREQYF
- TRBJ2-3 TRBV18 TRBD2 TGTGCCAGCTCGCCCACGGGAGGGCGGGAAGATACGCAGTATTTT CASSPTGGREDTQYF
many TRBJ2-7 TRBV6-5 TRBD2 TGTGCCAGCAGTTATCCCTCGGGGGGGGCTAACGTCTACGAGCAGTACTTC CASSYPSGGANVYEQYF
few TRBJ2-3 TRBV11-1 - TGTGCCAGCAGCTCTCGGATCCTATTACAGGGAGGTGTAGCAGATACGCAGTATTTT CASSSRILLQGGVADTQYF
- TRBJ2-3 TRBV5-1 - TGCGCCAGCAGCTTGGCCGCGGTAGCTAGCACAGATACGCAGTATTTT CASSLAAVASTDTQYF
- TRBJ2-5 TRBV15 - TGTGCCACCAGCACGACGGGACTCCTGAAAGAGACCCAGTACTTC CATSTTGLLKETQYF
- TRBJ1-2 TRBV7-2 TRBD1 TGTGCCAGCAGCTCTCAGGGGGCGATCTATGGCTACACCTTC CASSSQGAIYGYTF
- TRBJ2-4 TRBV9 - TGTGCCAGCAGCGTAGACGGGACTGGACACCGGGCCAAAAACATTCAGTACTTC CASSVDGTGHRAKNIQYF
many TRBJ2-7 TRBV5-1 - TGCGCCAGCAGCTATCTCGCTGGGGGCACGTACGAGCAGTACTTC CASSYLAGGTYEQYF
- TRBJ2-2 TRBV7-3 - TGTGCCAGCAGCTCCTCAGGCACCGGGGAGCTGTTTTTT CASSSSGTGELFF
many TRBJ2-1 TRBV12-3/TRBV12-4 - TGTGCCAGCAGTTTGGGGGGGCGCAGGCTAGCGCGGAATGAGCAGTTCTTC CASSLGGRRLARNEQFF
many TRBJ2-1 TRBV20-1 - TGCAGTGCTAGAACCTCGACTACTCCGGTCAATGAGCAGTTCTTC CSARTSTTPVNEQFF